This section outlines one T cell receptor beta chain sequence together with its context. This clone was seen only once. No cognate antigen has been identified for it. Base-call qualities are not available, and no considerably larger clone is one nucleotide away. Healthy HIV-negative adults with no recently reported acute infections or vaccinations were included as donors. Every donor was a Caucasian adult living in Nashville, Tennessee, USA. Magnetic negative selection was used to enrich CD4+ T cells, after which naive cells were positively selected on CD45RA and the negative fraction became the memory subset. Blood was collected by leukapheresis, and PBMCs were isolated by Ficoll-Histopaque density gradient centrifugation and then cryopreserved in liquid nitrogen vapor phase. Analytical flow cytometry was used to check the purity and quantity of every magnetically sorted T cell population. Genomic DNA was isolated from every sorted fraction and measured by UV absorbance on a Nanodrop 2000c.

The data are from a study of shared clonotypes between healthy human individuals (TCRdb year 2020). Notes on the research overall: The cohort included a few men and a couple of women between 18 and 49 years of age. For each donor, CD4 naive and CD4 memory were each given three plates, CD8 naive was given two plates, and CD8 memory was given one plate. To estimate repertoire size and how much clonotype sharing occurs between individuals, the study deeply sequenced the blood TCR repertoires of several healthy adults. To increase sequencing depth and limit assay-specific biases, TCR repertoire library preparation and sequencing were carried out by different laboratories using diverse techniques. Between about 0.8 and 9.5 billion PBMCs per donor were obtained by leukapheresis. The paper as a whole reports these results and caveats: Because the study included a small number of donors, the genetic and exposure-history diversity represented was limited. Estimated clonotype richness was generally larger for naive than for memory subsets. Sampling was limited to blood, and TCR repertoires in tissue likely differ from TCR repertoires in blood. Pairwise subsampling led to the expectation that sequencing depth would affect the degree of clonotype sharing among donors. Clonotypes shared by all four sorted-subset donors showed higher generation probabilities than non-shared clonotypes. Across a handful of donors, around 5% of naive CD4, 3% to 4% of naive CD8, 2% to 2.5% of memory CD4, and under 0.45% of memory CD8 clonotypes were shared. Incomplete sequencing was indicated by rarefaction of sorted-subset datasets, despite the large sequencing depth.

Including the terminal cysteine and phenylalanine, the CDR3 comprises 16 residues. This entry keeps only the CDR3 DNA: 48 bases, framed from base 1. Based on the germline V gene, the CDR1 and CDR2 sequences are SGHVS and FNYEAQ. V is trimmed back by 5 bases and J by 3 bases, and the junction contains 4 bases that no gene match accounts for. Using the deep immunoSEQ assay, TCR CDR3 regions were amplified from genomic DNA by multiplex PCR. Genomic DNA extracted from each cell subset was distributed evenly over all wells of several immunoSEQ 96-well plates, and each plate served as one replicate. For sorted subsets, each replicate PCR was loaded with 200 ng genomic DNA, equivalent to 25,000 to 35,000 T cell genomes. Purified libraries were quantified with a Qubit 3.0 fluorometer, sized on a Bioanalyzer 2100, and re-quantified with the KAPA Library Quantification kit. Every immunoSEQ 96-well plate was sequenced on a dedicated single-read 150-cycle Illumina NextSeq 550 flow cell. In the source study's methods: The immunoSEQ output contained only junctional sequences without quality scores, so filtering could not match that applied to full-length reads. Sequences were annotated with PyIR, a Python wrapper for IgBLAST v1.9, and V/J genes and CDR3 were assigned using IMGT germline references. Reads were filtered out if the reads had weak V/J assignments (E-value above 1e-6), no CDR3, stop codons, out-of-frame junctions, or ambiguous translated residues. V3J clonotypes were defined as sequences sharing an identical inferred V gene, J gene, and CDR3 amino acid sequence. The percentage overlap between two repertoires was calculated by dividing the number of shared unique clonotypes by the size of the smaller repertoire. Richness of each repertoire was evaluated using RTK rarefaction, the Chao1 estimator, and Recon v2.1 estimates of unobserved clonotypes. Generation probabilities were computed with OLGA for all TCRbeta clonotypes obtained by the gDNA method from a few donors. Imported from immuneACCESS, the table was reduced by TCRdb to in-frame sequences with V and J called. These copies leave out some clones; in studies compared against another copy, an unresolved V gene accounts for under half, and the cause of the remainder is not known. From that table come the V and J calls and clone size; the DNA was used to work out D and trimming. This sample is represented by roughly 300,000 clones; around 70% of them were singletons. The ten largest clones add up to under 11% of the sample.

The chain joins TRBV7-6 to TRBJ2-1; TRBD2 agrees with 13 junctional bases. Sequencing used memory CD4+ T cells sorted from blood. Per the publication, the cell subset or site label means: CD45RA-negative fraction. The clonotype was recovered from a man under 40 in good health. The DNA sequence is TGTGCCAGCAGCCCCTGGACTAGCGGGAGCTACAATGAGCAGTTCTTC. Its translation reads: CASSPWTSGSYNEQFF.